This TCR beta chain was identified in a study of blood T cell repertoires in COVID-19. The CDR3 is 12 amino acids. Germline V gene lookup returns CDR1 SGHAT and CDR2 FQNNGV. V lost 10 bases to trimming and J lost 8 bases; unmatched junction nucleotides: 8. Clones were read by immunoSEQ multiplex PCR, and TCRdb kept only the in-frame ones, dropping some. The data show 57,000 or so clones, around 85% seen once. Sequencing input: peripheral blood. The chain carries TRBV11-2 and TRBJ2-1, with 7 nucleotides matching TRBD2. This TCR came from an elderly woman with active or convalescent COVID-19. The CDR3 is CATGGGGYEQFF. The CDR3 coding sequence is TGTGCCACTGGGGGGGGAGGGTATGAGCAGTTCTTC.